This T cell receptor beta chain was identified in a study of blood T cell repertoires in COVID-19 (dated by TCRdb to 2018 to 2020). A note on the overall study: The collaborator samples originated in the United States, Italy and Spain and spanned the acute and convalescent phases of COVID-19. The prospective study material was composed of cDNA or gDNA derived from T cells, B-cell-depleted T cells, or PBMCs. Deeply sampled blood TCRbeta repertoires from subjects exposed to, actively infected with, or recovered from COVID-19 were included in the dataset. The repertoires were released in a freely available public database intended as a resource for research on the immune response to SARS-CoV-2. The samples were drawn from the first 160 participants of the ongoing ImmuneRACE study and from some 1,300 subjects provided by 6 global collaborators. A de-identified subject ID, COVID-19 status, age in years and sex were almost always included in the sample metadata. Where available, HLA class I and class II types were obtained from metadata supplied by the sample provider rather than from assay-based typing. Summary of the overall study and its limitations: The amount of clinical and demographic metadata varied by source and participant and was provided uncurated.

The collaborating institutions used their own protocols to collect whole blood in K2EDTA tubes. For TCRbeta analysis, collaborators shipped samples in one of three forms: frozen whole blood, isolated PBMCs, or DNA extracted from either of those sample types. The immunoSEQ Assay, a bias-controlled multiplex PCR, was used to amplify TCRbeta CDR3 regions from genomic DNA. In the original analysis: The number of nucleated cells in each sample was estimated by amplification of reference gene primers within the assay. To quantify the absolute abundance of each unique TCRbeta CDR3 rearrangement, sequence reads were collapsed and filtered. For each sample, productive Simpson clonality was calculated as the square root of Simpson's diversity index over productive rearrangements. TCRdb obtained this table from immuneACCESS and retained in-frame rearrangements with V and J assigned. These tables miss some clones; where compared with another copy, unresolved V genes account for less than half of the shortfall, and the remainder is unexplained. V, J and clone size are those of that table, while D and trimming were read from the DNA. The table for this sample lists roughly 21,000 clones; roughly 91% of them were counted only once. 15% to 20% of the sample is in the top ten clones.

From a lookup of the germline V gene (reference sequence), CDR1 and CDR2 are LNHDA and SQIVND. Deletion took 3 bases off V and 5 bases off J, with a span of 8 bases between the germline ends. From the cysteine through the phenylalanine, the CDR3 covers 13 amino acids. The entry retains the CDR3 DNA only, 39 bases that are in frame from base 1. With respect to this clone: Its recognized antigen is unknown. Qualities for individual bases were not recorded, and no much larger clone is one base off.

The specimen sequenced was peripheral blood. The V and J genes are TRBV19 and TRBJ1-5, with no confident D gene call. This TCR came from a man between 65 and 85 years old with active COVID-19. The sequence in DNA is TGTGCCAGTAGTATGGCGGAGGATCAGCCCCAGCATTTT. It translates as CASSMAEDQPQHF.